These T cell receptor beta chains were read from a single sample in a study of cytomegalovirus exposure and HLA in healthy donors. Libraries were prepared by immunoSEQ multiplex PCR; TCRdb keeps only in-frame clonotypes and omits some of them. The table lists over 150,000 clones, more than 60% of them singletons, with roughly 3% in the top ten. The sequenced sample was PBMCs. The receptors come from a woman in her forties or fifties in good health and CMV-seropositive. The CDR3 runs from the conserved cysteine through the conserved F or W. A D gene is named only where the DNA matches it firmly. Size is omitted from some rows. Given values are once, few, many or a class for expanded clones.

V gene	J gene	D gene	clone size	CDR3 DNA	CDR3 protein
TRBV6-5	TRBJ1-5	TRBD1	-	TGTGCCAGCAGGACAGACAGGGTACCGGGTCAGCCCCAGCATTTT	CASRTDRVPGQPQHF
TRBV2	TRBJ2-7	TRBD2	-	TGTGCCAGCAGCGTAGCGGGTATTAACGAGCAGTACTTC	CASSVAGINEQYF
TRBV6-5	TRBJ2-7	-	-	TGTGCCAGCAGTTTCTCACAGAGGGCCGGCGAGCAGTACTTC	CASSFSQRAGEQYF
TRBV10-3	TRBJ2-7	-	once	TGTGCCATCAGTGAAGTGGGAGGGGGGGCTAAGCTGGGCGAGCAGTACTTC	CAISEVGGGAKLGEQYF
TRBV19	TRBJ2-6	-	-	TGTGCCAGTACCGGAGGGGGGGTACGTGGGGCCAACGTCCTGACTTTC	CASTGGGVRGANVLTF
TRBV4-3	TRBJ1-2	TRBD1	-	TGCGCCAGCAGCCAACGACAGGGCCCAGACTATGGCTACACCTTC	CASSQRQGPDYGYTF
TRBV29-1	TRBJ1-4	TRBD1	-	TGCAGCGTTACAGGGGAGGCTAATGAAAAACTGTTTTTT	CSVTGEANEKLFF
TRBV5-4	TRBJ1-2	-	-	TGTGCCAGCAGCCCCGGGCGGGCCGACTATGGCTACACCTTC	CASSPGRADYGYTF
TRBV5-4	TRBJ2-5	TRBD1	-	TGTGCCAGCAGCTTGGACAGGGGCGGCGGGACCCAGTACTTC	CASSLDRGGGTQYF
TRBV7-3	TRBJ2-3	TRBD1	-	TGTGCCAGCAGCTCCCGACAGGGGGCCTCAGATACGCAGTATTTT	CASSSRQGASDTQYF